This T cell receptor (beta chain) was documented in a study of blood T cell repertoires in COVID-19. Data came from immunoSEQ multiplex PCR; TCRdb stores just in-frame clones and leaves some out. This repertoire shows about 400,000 clones, around 87% found once; its top ten account for 0.9% to 1%. There are 13 residues in the CDR3. V shed 0 bases and J shed 4 bases, with 6 bases lying between them. CDR1 and CDR2 (germline): SGHTA, FQGNSA. This TCR came from a young woman with acute COVID-19. The source material was PBMCs or T cells enriched from blood (not recorded which). The J gene is TRBJ1-2, the V gene TRBV7-2, with a weak D call TRBD1 (5 bases). DNA of the CDR3: TGTGCCAGCAGCTTAGCGACAGTCTATGGCTACACCTTC. Translating it yields CASSLATVYGYTF.